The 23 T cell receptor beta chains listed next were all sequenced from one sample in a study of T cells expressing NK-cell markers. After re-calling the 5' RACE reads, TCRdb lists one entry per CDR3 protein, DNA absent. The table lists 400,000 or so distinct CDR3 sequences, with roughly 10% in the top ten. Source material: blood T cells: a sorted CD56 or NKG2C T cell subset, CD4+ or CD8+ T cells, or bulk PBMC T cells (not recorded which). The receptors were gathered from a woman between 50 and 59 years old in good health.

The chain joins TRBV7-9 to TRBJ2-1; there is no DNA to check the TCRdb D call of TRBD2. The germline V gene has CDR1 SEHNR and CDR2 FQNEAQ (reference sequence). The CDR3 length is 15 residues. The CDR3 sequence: CASSLAGQVDNEQFF. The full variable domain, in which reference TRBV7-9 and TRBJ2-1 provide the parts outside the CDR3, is DTGVSQNPRHKITKRGQNVTFRCDPISEHNRLYWYRQTLGQGPEFLTYFQNEAQLEKSRLLSDRFSAERPKGSFSTLEIQRTEQGDSAMYLCASSLAGQVDNEQFFGPGTRLTVL.

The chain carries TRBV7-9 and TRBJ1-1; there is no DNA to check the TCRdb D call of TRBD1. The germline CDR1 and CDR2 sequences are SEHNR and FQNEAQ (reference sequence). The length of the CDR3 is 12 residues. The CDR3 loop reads CASSRQFTEAFF. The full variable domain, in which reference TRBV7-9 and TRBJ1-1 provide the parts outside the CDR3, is DTGVSQNPRHKITKRGQNVTFRCDPISEHNRLYWYRQTLGQGPEFLTYFQNEAQLEKSRLLSDRFSAERPKGSFSTLEIQRTEQGDSAMYLCASSRQFTEAFFGQGTRLTVV.

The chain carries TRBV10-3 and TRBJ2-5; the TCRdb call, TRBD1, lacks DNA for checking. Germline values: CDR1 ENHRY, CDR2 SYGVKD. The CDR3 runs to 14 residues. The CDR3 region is CASRSPSGLETQYF.

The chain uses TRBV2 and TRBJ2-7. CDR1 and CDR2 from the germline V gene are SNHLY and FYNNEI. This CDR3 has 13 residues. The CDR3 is CASRDSELYEQYF.

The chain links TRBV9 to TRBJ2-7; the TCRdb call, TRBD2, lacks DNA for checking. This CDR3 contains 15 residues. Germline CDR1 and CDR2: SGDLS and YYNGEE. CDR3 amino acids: CASSVASGSGYEQYF. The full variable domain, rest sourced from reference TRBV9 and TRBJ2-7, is DSGVTQTPKHLITATGQRVTLRCSPRSGDLSVYWYQQSLDQGLQFLIQYYNGEERAKGNILERFSAQQFPDLHSELNLSSLELGDSALYFCASSVASGSGYEQYFGPGTRLTVT.

The CDR3 sequence: CASSQDRQAGLPGANVLTF. The chain is built from TRBV4-1 and TRBJ2-6; TCRdb's D call of TRBD1 is untestable without DNA. CDR3 length: 19 residues. Looked up from germline, CDR1 is MGHRA and CDR2 is YSYEKL.

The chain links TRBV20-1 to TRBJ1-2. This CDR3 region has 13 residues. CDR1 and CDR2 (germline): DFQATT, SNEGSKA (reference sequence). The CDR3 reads CSATTGNNYGYTF.

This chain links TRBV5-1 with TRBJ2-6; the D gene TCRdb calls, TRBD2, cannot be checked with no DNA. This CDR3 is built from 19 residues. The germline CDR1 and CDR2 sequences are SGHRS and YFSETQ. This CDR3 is CASSRRPTSQPSGANVLTF.

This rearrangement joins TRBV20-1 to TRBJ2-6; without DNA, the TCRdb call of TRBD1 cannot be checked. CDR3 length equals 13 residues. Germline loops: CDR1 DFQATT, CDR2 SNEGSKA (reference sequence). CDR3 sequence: CSVRESGANVLTF.

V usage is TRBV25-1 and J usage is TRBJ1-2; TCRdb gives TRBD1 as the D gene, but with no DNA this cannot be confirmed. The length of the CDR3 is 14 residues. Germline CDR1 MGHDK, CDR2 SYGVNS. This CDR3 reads CASSPWTGMDGYTF.

This CDR3 is CASSPPQGAGETQYF. V usage is TRBV12-3 or TRBV12-4 and J usage is TRBJ2-5; TCRdb calls TRBD1, which cannot be checked without DNA. This CDR3 comprises 15 residues.

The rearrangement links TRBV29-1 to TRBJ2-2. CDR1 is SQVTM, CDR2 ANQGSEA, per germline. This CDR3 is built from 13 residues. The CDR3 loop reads CSVPIVNTGELFF.

The CDR3 sequence: CASGGVLDTEAFF. J is TRBJ1-1 and V is TRBV6-6; the D gene TCRdb calls, TRBD1, cannot be checked with no DNA. CDR3 length equals 13 residues. The germline V gene encodes CDR1 MNHNY and CDR2 SVGAGI (reference sequence).

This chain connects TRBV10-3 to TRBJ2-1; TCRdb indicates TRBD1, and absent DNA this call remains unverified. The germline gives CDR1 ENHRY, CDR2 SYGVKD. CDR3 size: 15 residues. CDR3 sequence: CAISETPDPGEKQFF.

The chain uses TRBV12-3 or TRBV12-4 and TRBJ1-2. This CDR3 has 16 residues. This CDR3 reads CASSLAGTETVYGYTF.

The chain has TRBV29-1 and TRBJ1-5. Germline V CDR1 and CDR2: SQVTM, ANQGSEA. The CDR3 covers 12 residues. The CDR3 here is CSVKTGSQPQHF.

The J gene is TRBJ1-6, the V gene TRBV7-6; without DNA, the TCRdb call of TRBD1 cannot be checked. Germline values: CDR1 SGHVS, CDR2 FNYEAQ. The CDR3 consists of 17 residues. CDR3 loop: CASSQIAGTGLNSPLHF.

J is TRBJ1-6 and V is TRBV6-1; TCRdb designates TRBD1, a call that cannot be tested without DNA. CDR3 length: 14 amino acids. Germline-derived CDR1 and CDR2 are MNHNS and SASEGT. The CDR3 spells CASSEVQGHSPLHF.

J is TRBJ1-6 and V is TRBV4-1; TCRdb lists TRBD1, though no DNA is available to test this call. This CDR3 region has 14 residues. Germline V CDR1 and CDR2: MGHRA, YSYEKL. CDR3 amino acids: CASSQAGEVSPLHF.

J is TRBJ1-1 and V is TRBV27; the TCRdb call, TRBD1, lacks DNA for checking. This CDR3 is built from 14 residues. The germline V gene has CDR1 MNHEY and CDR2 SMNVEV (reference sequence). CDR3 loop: CASSATGWGTEAFF.

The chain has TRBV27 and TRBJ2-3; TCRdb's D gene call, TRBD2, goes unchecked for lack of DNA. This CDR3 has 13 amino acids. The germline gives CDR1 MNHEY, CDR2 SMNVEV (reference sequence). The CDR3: CASSLSFGSRKYF.

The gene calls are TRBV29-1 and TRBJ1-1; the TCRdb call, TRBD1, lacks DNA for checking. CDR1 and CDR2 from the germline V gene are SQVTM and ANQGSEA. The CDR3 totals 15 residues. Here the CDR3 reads CSAADLGVLNTEAFF. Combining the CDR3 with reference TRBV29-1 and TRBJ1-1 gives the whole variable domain SAVISQKPSRDICQRGTSLTIQCQVDSQVTMMFWYRQQPGQSLTLIATANQGSEATYESGFVIDKFPISRPNLTFSTLTVSNMSPEDSSIYLCSAADLGVLNTEAFFGQGTRLTVV.

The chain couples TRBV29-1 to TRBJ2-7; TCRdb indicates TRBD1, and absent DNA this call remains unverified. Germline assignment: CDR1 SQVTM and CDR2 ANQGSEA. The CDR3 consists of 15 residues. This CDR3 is CSVELGQGNPYEQYF.